Given below is one T cell receptor (beta chain) in context. The sample belongs to a study of blood T cell repertoires in COVID-19. Study as a whole: The study drew acute and convalescent COVID-19 samples from the United States, Italy and Spain. T cells, B-cell-depleted T cells, or PBMCs provided the cDNA or gDNA that served as material.

Germline V gene sequence: CDR1 SGHAT, CDR2 FQNNGV. With 2 bases removed from V and 2 bases from J, the gap between germline ends came to 19 bases. The CDR3 has 17 residues. As handled by the study authors: Estimates of nucleated cell counts were drawn from the amplification of reference gene primers. The data were produced by immunoSEQ multiplex PCR, yet TCRdb's version contains in-frame clones alone and is incomplete. V, J and clone size reflect that table, while D and trimming were determined from the DNA. The sample has roughly 320,000 clones; about 87% are singletons. V is TRBV11-2 and J is TRBJ2-7, with D possibly matching TRBD1 (6 bases). This clonotype was sampled from a man between 65 and 80 years old with acute or convalescent COVID-19. The sample taken for sequencing was peripheral blood. The CDR3 loop reads CASSLTNRDIGAYEQYF. In DNA form, the CDR3 reads TGTGCCAGCAGCTTAACAAACAGGGACATTGGAGCCTACGAGCAGTACTTC.